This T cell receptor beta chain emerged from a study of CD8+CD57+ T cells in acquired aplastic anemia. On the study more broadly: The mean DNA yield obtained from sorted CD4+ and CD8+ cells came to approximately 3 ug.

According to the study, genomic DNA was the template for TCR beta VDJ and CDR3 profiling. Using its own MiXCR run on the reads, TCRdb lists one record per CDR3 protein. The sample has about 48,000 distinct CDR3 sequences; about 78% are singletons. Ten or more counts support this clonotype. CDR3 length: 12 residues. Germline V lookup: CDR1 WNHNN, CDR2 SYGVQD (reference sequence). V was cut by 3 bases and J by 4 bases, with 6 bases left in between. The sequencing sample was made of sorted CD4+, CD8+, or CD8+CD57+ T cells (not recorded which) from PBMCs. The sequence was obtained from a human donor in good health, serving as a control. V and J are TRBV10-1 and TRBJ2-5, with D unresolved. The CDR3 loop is CASSDSTETQYF. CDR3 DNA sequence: TGCGCCAGCAGTGACAGCACAGAGACCCAGTACTTC.